This T cell receptor beta chain stems from a study of blood T cells in healthy people across ages. General observations from the study: It was not known whether donors were CMV positive (a possible confounder of expanded clonotype changes).

A second roughly 6 to 12 cycle PCR used barcoded and J-beta primers. There were at least 3 million CDR3-containing paired-end reads obtained from each sample. TCRdb independently ran MiXCR on the 5' RACE reads; one entry per CDR3 protein. The table has 870,000 or so distinct CDR3 sequences, around 26% seen once. The authors drew around 9.4 milliliters of peripheral blood from each donor. The germline gives CDR1 MDHEN, CDR2 SYDVKM. The CDR3 length is 15 residues. The V end lost 6 bases, the J end lost 1 base, and 15 bases lay between the germline ends. Remarks on this clonotype: Its antigen is not known.

V is TRBV28 and J is TRBJ1-1; D might be TRBD1 (5 bases). The TCR originated in a woman older than 75 in good health. Source material: blood. Here the CDR3 reads CASRRGQGANTEAFF. In DNA, the CDR3 is TGTGCCAGCAGACGAGGGCAGGGAGCGAACACTGAAGCTTTCTTT.